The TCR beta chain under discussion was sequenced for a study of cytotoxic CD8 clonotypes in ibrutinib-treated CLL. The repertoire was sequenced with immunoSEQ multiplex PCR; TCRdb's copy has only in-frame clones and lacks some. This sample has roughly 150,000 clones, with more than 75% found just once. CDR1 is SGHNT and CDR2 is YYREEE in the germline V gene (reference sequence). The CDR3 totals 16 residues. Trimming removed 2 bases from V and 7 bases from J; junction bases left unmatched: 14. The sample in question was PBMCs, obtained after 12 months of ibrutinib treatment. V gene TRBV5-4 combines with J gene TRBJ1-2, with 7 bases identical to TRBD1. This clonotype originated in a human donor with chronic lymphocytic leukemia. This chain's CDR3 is CASSFSTGGGARGYTF. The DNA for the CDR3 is TGTGCCAGCAGCTTCTCAACTGGAGGGGGCGCGCGTGGCTACACCTTC. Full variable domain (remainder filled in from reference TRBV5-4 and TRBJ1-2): ETGVTQSPTHLIKTRGQQVTLRCSSQSGHNTVSWYQQALGQGPQFIFQYYREEENGRGNFPPRFSGLQFPNYSSELNVNALELDDSALYLCASSFSTGGGARGYTFGSGTRLTVV.